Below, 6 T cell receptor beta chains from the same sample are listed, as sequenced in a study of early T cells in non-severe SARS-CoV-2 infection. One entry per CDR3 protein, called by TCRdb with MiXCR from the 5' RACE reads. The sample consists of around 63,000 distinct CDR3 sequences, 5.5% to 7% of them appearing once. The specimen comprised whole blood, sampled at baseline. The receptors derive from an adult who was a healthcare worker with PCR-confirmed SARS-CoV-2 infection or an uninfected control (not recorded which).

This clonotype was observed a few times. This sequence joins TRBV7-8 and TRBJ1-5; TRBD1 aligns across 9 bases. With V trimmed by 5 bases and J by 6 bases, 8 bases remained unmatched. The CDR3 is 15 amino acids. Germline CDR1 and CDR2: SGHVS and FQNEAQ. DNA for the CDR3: TGTGCCAGCAGCCGGAGGACAGGGGCGGGTCAGCCCCAGCATTTT. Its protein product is CASSRRTGAGQPQHF.

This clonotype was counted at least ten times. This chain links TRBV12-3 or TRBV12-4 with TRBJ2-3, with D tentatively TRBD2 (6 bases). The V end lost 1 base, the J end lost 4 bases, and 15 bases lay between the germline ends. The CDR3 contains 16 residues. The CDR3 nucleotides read TGTGCCAGCAGTTTAGGACTTCCCCGCGGGGCAGATACGCAGTATTTT. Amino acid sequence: CASSLGLPRGADTQYF.

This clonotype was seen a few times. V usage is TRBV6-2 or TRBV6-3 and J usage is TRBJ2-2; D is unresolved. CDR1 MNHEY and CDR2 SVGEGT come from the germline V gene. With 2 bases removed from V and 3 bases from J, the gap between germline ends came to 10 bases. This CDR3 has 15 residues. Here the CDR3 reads CASSYVRPYTGELFF. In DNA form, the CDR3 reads TGTGCCAGCAGTTACGTTAGGCCATACACCGGGGAGCTGTTTTTT.

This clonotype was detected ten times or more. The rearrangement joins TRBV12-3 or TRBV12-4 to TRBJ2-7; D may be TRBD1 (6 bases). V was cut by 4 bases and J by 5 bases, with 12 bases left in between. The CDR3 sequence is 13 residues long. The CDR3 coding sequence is TGTGCCAGCAGTTCCACAGGGTTCGACGAGCAGTACTTC. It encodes CASSSTGFDEQYF.

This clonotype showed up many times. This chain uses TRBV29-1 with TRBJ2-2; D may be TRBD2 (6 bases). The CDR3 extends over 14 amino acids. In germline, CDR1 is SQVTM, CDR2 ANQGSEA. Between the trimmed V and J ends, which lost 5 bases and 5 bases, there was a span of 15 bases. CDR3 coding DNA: TGCAGCGTTCGGCAATCGGGGAGGACCGGGGAGCTGTTTTTT. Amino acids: CSVRQSGRTGELFF.

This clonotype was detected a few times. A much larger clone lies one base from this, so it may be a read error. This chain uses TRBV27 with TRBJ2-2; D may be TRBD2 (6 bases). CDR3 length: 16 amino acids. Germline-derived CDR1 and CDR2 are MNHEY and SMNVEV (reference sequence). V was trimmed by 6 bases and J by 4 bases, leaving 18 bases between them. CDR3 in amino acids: CASSLSGPLFTGELFF. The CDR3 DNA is TGTGCCAGCAGCCTTAGCGGACCGCTGTTCACCGGGGAGCTGTTTTTT.